This T cell receptor beta chain appears in the sequencing data of a study of OX40 agonist ivuxolimab in advanced cancers. Method: immunoSEQ multiplex PCR; TCRdb's copy keeps in-frame clones and lacks some. This table holds around 88,000 clones, 92% found once. Only one count was recorded for this clone. Antigen: not known. CDR1 is PRHDT, CDR2 FYEKMQ, per germline (reference sequence). Trimming left V 5 bases short and J 0 bases short, with 4 bases between. The CDR3 runs 13 residues. Study conclusions and caveats: Fewer expanded clones were found on average in CD4+ than in CD8+ T cells.

This chain uses TRBV13 with TRBJ1-4; D is unclear. Source: CD4+ or CD8+ T cells sorted from blood, taken in a trial of the OX40 agonist ivuxolimab. The clonotype was recovered from an adult with an advanced solid tumor such as melanoma, head and neck, liver or kidney cancer. Here the CDR3 reads CASSRATNEKLFF. The CDR3 DNA is TGTGCCAGCAGCCGAGCAACTAATGAAAAACTGTTTTTT.